This entry describes one T cell receptor (beta chain). Its antigen is currently unknown. This CDR3 spans 15 amino acids. Trimming removed 3 bases from V and 2 bases from J; junction bases left unmatched: 5. From germline, CDR1 is SGDLS and CDR2 YYNGEE. This sample was taken from a study of T cell responses to AZD1222 COVID-19 vaccine. The study's findings and limits: No day 14 peak samples; only post-peak repertoires were characterized.

TCRdb keeps only in-frame clones here, not all; method: immunoSEQ multiplex PCR. The sample gives over 75,000 clones, 80% to 90% of which show up once; less than 3% is in the top ten. Doses given second, at about 4 or about 12 weeks, were pooled. The genes are TRBV9 and TRBJ2-1; 7 bases fit TRBD1. The TCR originated in an adult who received the AZD1222 COVID-19 vaccine. Sequenced here: peripheral blood, sampled 28 days after the second AZD1222 dose. The DNA of the CDR3 is TGTGCCAGCAGCGCAACGGGACAGACCTACAATGAGCAGTTCTTC. Amino acid sequence: CASSATGQTYNEQFF.